This TCR beta chain was found in a study of T-cell reconstitution after alpha-beta-depleted transplantation in children. The ends lost 2 bases at V and 4 bases at J; junction bases unmatched: 6. This CDR3 spans 15 amino acids. Germline V gives CDR1 SQVTM, CDR2 ANQGSEA. Findings and caveats of the study: Where alpha-beta T cells came from about two months after transplant was reportedly several hundred expanded graft clones.

This clonotype was seen a handful of times. Its cognate antigen is unknown. The authors prepared the TCRbeta library with unique molecular identifiers. TCRdb re-analysed the PCR reads in MiXCR, keeping a single row per CDR3 protein. The data show roughly 790,000 distinct CDR3 sequences, with under 20% seen just once and roughly 5% held by the top ten. The chain recombines TRBV29-1 with TRBJ2-3; TRBD2 aligns across 10 bases. This receptor was taken from a male patient under 18 who had a stem cell transplant for acute lymphoblastic leukemia, so the T cells may come from the graft donor. This sample comprised PBMCs, mostly from graft donor cells, obtained 360 days after TCRalphabeta/CD19-depleted stem cell transplant. CDR3 DNA: TGCAGCGTTGAAAGCGGGAGGGAGGTAGCAGATACGCAGTATTTT. The encoded protein is CSVESGREVADTQYF.